Listed below are T cell receptor beta chains from one sample, sequenced in a study of blood T cell repertoires in COVID-19. Sequenced by immunoSEQ multiplex PCR; TCRdb stores in-frame clones only, minus some. The data show 150,000 or so clones, around 90% seen once. The sample consisted of PBMCs or T cells enriched from blood (not recorded which). The receptors were sampled from a woman aged 40-49 years who had been exposed to COVID-19. CDR3s include the opening cysteine and the closing phenylalanine or tryptophan. Fields, in order: D gene, J gene, clone size, V gene, CDR3 protein, CDR3 DNA. D genes are given only for firm matches. Clone size appears in some rows only: once, few, many, or a class for an expanded clone.

TRBD1 TRBJ1-1 - TRBV3-1/TRBV3-2 CASSYLTGGTEAFF TGTGCCAGCAGCTACCTCACAGGGGGGACTGAAGCTTTCTTT
- TRBJ1-2 few TRBV27 CASRSSGTSGYTF TGTGCCAGCAGGTCCTCCGGGACATCCGGCTACACCTTC
TRBD2 TRBJ2-3 - TRBV28 CASRFSPSGTGRDTQYF TGTGCCAGCAGGTTTTCCCCCAGCGGGACCGGTCGCGATACGCAGTATTTT
TRBD1 TRBJ1-2 - TRBV6-2/TRBV6-3 CASSLDRGYGYTF TGTGCCAGCAGCCTGGACAGGGGCTATGGCTACACCTTC
- TRBJ1-3 - TRBV4-3 CASSQDHATGNTIYF TGCGCCAGCAGCCAAGATCATGCTACTGGAAACACCATATATTTT
- TRBJ1-1 few TRBV10-2 CASLGRVTEAFF TGCGCCAGCCTAGGGAGGGTCACTGAAGCTTTCTTT
TRBD1 TRBJ1-2 - TRBV7-2 CASSLYTGGTVAYGYTF TGTGCCAGCAGCTTATATACAGGGGGGACCGTTGCCTATGGCTACACCTTC
- TRBJ2-5 - TRBV29-1 CSVPEGGQETQYF TGCAGCGTCCCCGAGGGCGGCCAAGAGACCCAGTACTTC
- TRBJ2-1 - TRBV5-1 CASSNVWEEQFF TGCGCCAGCAGCAACGTTTGGGAGGAGCAGTTCTTC
- TRBJ2-3 - TRBV28 CASSLLQSDTQYF TGTGCCAGCAGTTTACTCCAGTCAGATACGCAGTATTTT
TRBD1 TRBJ2-3 - TRBV5-1 CASSLNGQGGGDTQYF TGCGCCAGCAGCTTGAATGGACAGGGTGGGGGCGATACGCAGTATTTT
TRBD1 TRBJ1-2 - TRBV9 CASSVGDRGYGYTF TGTGCCAGCAGCGTAGGGGACAGGGGTTATGGCTACACCTTC
- TRBJ1-2 - TRBV29-1 CSVDRRGFGYTF TGCAGCGTTGATAGAAGGGGTTTTGGCTACACCTTC
- TRBJ1-5 - TRBV15 CATSSSQESNQPQHF TGTGCCACCAGCAGCTCACAGGAAAGCAATCAGCCCCAGCATTTT
- TRBJ2-1 - TRBV5-1 CASSLGAGNEQFF TGCGCCAGCAGCTTGGGGGCGGGCAATGAGCAGTTCTTC
TRBD1 TRBJ2-7 - TRBV29-1 CSARGGVGYEQYF TGCAGCGCAAGAGGGGGCGTGGGCTACGAGCAGTACTTC
TRBD2 TRBJ2-1 - TRBV9 CASSALAGEYNEQFF TGTGCCAGCAGCGCGCTAGCGGGGGAATACAATGAGCAGTTCTTC